This T cell receptor beta chain was documented in a study of STAT5B mutations in CD4+ large granular lymphocyte leukemia. Study observations and caveats: Higher CD4+ than CD8+ T-LGLL clonality might reflect small sample size. 8/27 top patient clones versus 2/35 control clones were TRBV06-family.

This was a survey-level run. TCRdb's table, derived via immunoSEQ multiplex PCR, lists solely in-frame clones and lacks some. Of 45,000 or so clones listed, about 86% are singletons. There are 16 residues in the CDR3. V was pared by 5 bases and J by 0 bases, with 9 bases of the junction left unmatched. CDR1 is SGHTS and CDR2 is YDEGEE in the germline V gene. A remark on this clone: Its antigen is currently unknown.

Controls came from buffy coats of healthy blood donors. Specimen: CD4+ T cells from blood buffy coats. The TCR comes from a human donor in good health. The chain links TRBV5-8 to TRBJ2-3, with 7 bases that match TRBD2. CDR3 protein: CASRPKLAPSTDTQYF. Written as DNA, the CDR3 is TGTGCCAGCAGACCCAAACTAGCGCCGAGCACAGATACGCAGTATTTT.